This T cell receptor beta chain comes out of a study of cytomegalovirus exposure and HLA in healthy donors. Findings and limits, study-wide: Many donors carried some public TCRs, although rarity characterized most TCR sequences. The investigators catalogued 164 TCR beta chains as cytomegalovirus-associated.

CDR1 and CDR2 (germline): SGHAT, FQNNGV. With 6 bases removed from V and 0 bases from J, the gap between germline ends came to 5 bases. This CDR3 contains 12 residues. Data came from immunoSEQ multiplex PCR; TCRdb stores just in-frame clones and leaves some out. The sample lists under 300,000 clones, 80% to 90% occurring once. This clone was counted once. Its antigen is as yet unknown. The donors were members of the approximately 130-subject validation cohort (separate from the approximately 670-subject first cohort). This sequence joins TRBV11-2 and TRBJ1-1, with D unclear. The receptor was derived from a woman aged 18-29 years in good health and CMV-seronegative. Material: PBMCs. CDR3 sequence reads: CASSRLNTEAFF. For the CDR3, the DNA is TGTGCCAGCAGTCGGTTGAACACTGAAGCTTTCTTT. Variable domain in full (rest from reference TRBV11-2 and TRBJ1-1): EAGVAQSPRYKIIEKRQSVAFWCNPISGHATLYWYQQILGQGPKLLIQFQNNGVVDDSQLPKDRFSAERLKGVDSTLKIQPAKLEDSAVYLCASSRLNTEAFFGQGTRLTVV.